This T cell receptor beta chain was observed in a study of vaccination and CD4 T cells after COVID-19. Study at large: The convalescents comprised six males and four females, two of them Hispanic. Investigators took post-vaccine samples a median 72 days after dose two, within a range of 14 to 241.

The study sequenced cultured CD4+ T cell DNA using the Oncomine TCR Beta short-read assay. TCRdb re-called the PCR reads through MiXCR, storing one row per CDR3 protein. Of 20,000 to 30,000 distinct CDR3 sequences listed, 50% to 65% are singletons. As concerns this clonotype: Its antigen is currently unknown.

Sample treatment: roughly ten-day PBMC culture with coronavirus spike peptide pools or control peptides (ViraFEST assay). TCRs were sequenced by ViraFEST after antigen-specific T cells had been expanded with peptide pools. Nucleocapsid antibody negativity, seen both before and after vaccination, demonstrated that healthy vaccine recipients lacked earlier SARS-CoV-2 infection. The starting material was CD4+ T cells from blood, cultured in vitro, obtained before SARS-CoV-2 vaccination. The receptor's source is a human donor who received a COVID-19 vaccine.

CDR3 coding DNA: TGTGCCAGCAGCTTAGAGGGGAACACTGAAGCTTTCTTT. Amino acids: CASSLEGNTEAFF. J is TRBJ1-1 and V is TRBV11-3, with unresolved D. CDR1 SGHNT and CDR2 YENEEA come from the germline V gene. V was clipped by 0 bases and J by 1 base, with 3 bases between them. This CDR3 is 13 amino acids long.